Reported below is one T cell receptor beta chain. These data belong to a study of OX40 agonist ivuxolimab in advanced cancers. On the study more broadly: Enrolled patients in dose escalation had cancers that were hepatocellular carcinoma, melanoma, renal cell or head and neck cancer. Mean age approximately 66 years, range roughly 20 to 85; about 81% male.

V shed 3 bases, J shed 9 bases, and the junction held 20 bases outside the gene matches. CDR3 length: 19 residues. The germline V gene has CDR1 SGHTA and CDR2 FQGNSA. Sequenced by immunoSEQ multiplex PCR; TCRdb stores in-frame clones only, minus some. Among about 110,000 clones, about nine tenths were seen once, and the ten largest hold approximately 0.52%. The sequence was obtained from an adult with an advanced solid tumor such as melanoma, head and neck, liver or kidney cancer. The chain carries TRBV7-2 and TRBJ1-6; 7 bases agree with TRBD1. The specimen was CD4+ or CD8+ T cells sorted from blood, collected in a trial of the OX40 agonist ivuxolimab. This chain's CDR3 is CASSLVGSMTGSMGSPLHF. The CDR3 nucleotides are TGTGCCAGCAGCTTGGTGGGGAGCATGACAGGGTCGATGGGTTCACCCCTCCACTTT.